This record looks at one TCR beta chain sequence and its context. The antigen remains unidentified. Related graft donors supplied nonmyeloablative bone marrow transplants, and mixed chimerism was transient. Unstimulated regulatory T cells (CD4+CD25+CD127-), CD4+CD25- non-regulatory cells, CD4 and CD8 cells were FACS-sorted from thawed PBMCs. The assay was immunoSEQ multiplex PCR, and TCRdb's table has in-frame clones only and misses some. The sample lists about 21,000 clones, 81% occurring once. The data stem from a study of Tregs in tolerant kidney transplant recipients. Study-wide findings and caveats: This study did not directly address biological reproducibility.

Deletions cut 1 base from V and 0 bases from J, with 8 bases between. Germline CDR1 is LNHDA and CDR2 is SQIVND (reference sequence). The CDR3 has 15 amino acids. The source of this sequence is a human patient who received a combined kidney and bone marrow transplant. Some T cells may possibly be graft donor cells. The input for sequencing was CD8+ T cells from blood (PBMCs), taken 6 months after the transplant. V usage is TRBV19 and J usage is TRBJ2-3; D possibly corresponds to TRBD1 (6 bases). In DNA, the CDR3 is TGTGCCAGTAGTATAGCAGGGGCTAGCACAGATACGCAGTATTTT. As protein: CASSIAGASTDTQYF.